These 8 T cell receptor beta chains came from one sample sequenced in a study of cytomegalovirus exposure and HLA in healthy donors. Both 60 Vbeta primers and 13 Jbeta primers went into the PCR. Repertoires were generated with immunoSEQ multiplex PCR, while TCRdb's copy carries only in-frame clones and drops some. The table records about 150,000 clones, roughly 63% of them present only once. The sequencing sample was made of PBMCs. Receptors originate from a woman aged 60 to 75 in good health and CMV-seropositive.

The V and J genes are TRBV19 and TRBJ1-5; D not certain. V was clipped by 3 bases and J by 2 bases, with 11 bases between them. The V gene's germline CDR1 is LNHDA and CDR2 SQIVND (reference sequence). This CDR3 region has 15 residues. CDR3 protein: CASSIGIIGNQPQHF. The CDR3 DNA is TGTGCCAGTAGTATTGGCATTATCGGCAATCAGCCCCAGCATTTT.

This rearrangement joins TRBV19 to TRBJ2-7; D is possibly TRBD1 (6 bases). Germline V gene data show CDR1 as LNHDA and CDR2 as SQIVND (reference sequence). The CDR3 consists of 14 residues. Trimming stripped 1 base from V and 5 bases from J, with 12 bases between. This chain's CDR3 is CASSIGTGNNEQYF. DNA of the CDR3: TGTGCCAGTAGTATAGGAACAGGGAACAACGAGCAGTACTTC. Together with reference TRBV19 and TRBJ2-7, the CDR3 gives the full variable domain: DGGITQSPKYLFRKEGQNVTLSCEQNLNHDAMYWYRQDPGQGLRLIYYSQIVNDFQKGDIAEGYSVSREKKESFPLTVTSAQKNPTAFYLCASSIGTGNNEQYFGPGTRLTVT.

As concerns this clone: Within the sample, other DNA sequences also encode this same CDR3. V gene TRBV19 combines with J gene TRBJ2-7, with TRBD1 identical over 7 bases. The CDR3 contains 13 residues. The junction had 4 bases not matched to a gene; V was cut back by 5 bases and J by 3 bases. CDR1 and CDR2 from the germline V gene are LNHDA and SQIVND (reference sequence). CDR3 loop: CASSRDRGYEQYF. CDR3 in DNA: TGTGCCAGTAGTCGGGACAGAGGCTACGAGCAGTACTTC.

V usage is TRBV5-4 and J usage is TRBJ2-4, with 7 bases matching TRBD1. V gave up 6 bases and J gave up 4 bases; unmatched junction bases: 7. CDR3 length: 14 residues. Germline CDR1 reads SGHNT; CDR2 reads YYREEE (reference sequence). CDR3 in amino acids: CASNPPGQKNIQYF. In nucleotides, the CDR3 is TGTGCCAGCAACCCACCGGGACAGAAAAACATTCAGTACTTC.

The chain carries TRBV4-1 and TRBJ2-7; D is ambiguous. Trimming removed 3 bases from V and 3 bases from J, with 9 bases in between. The CDR3 has 13 amino acids. Germline V gene lookup returns CDR1 MGHRA and CDR2 YSYEKL. In DNA, the CDR3 is TGCGCCAGCAGCCAGGCAGATGGCTACGAGCAGTACTTC. Translating it yields CASSQADGYEQYF.

The chain carries TRBV10-3 and TRBJ2-1, with D tentatively TRBD1 (5 bases). Germline CDR1 is ENHRY and CDR2 is SYGVKD. This CDR3 is 13 amino acids long. The ends were cut back, 2 bases at V and 8 bases at J, with 10 bases in the middle. CDR3 in amino acids: CAISEGAVHEQFF. CDR3 nucleotides: TGTGCCATCAGTGAGGGGGCCGTCCATGAGCAGTTCTTC.

The chain couples TRBV5-6 to TRBJ2-3, with D maybe TRBD1 (6 bases). Germline V lookup: CDR1 SGHDT, CDR2 YYEEEE. The CDR3 spans 15 residues. V was pared by 0 bases and J by 0 bases, with 8 bases between. Written as DNA, the CDR3 is TGTGCCAGCAGCTTGGTAGGGGGTAGCACAGATACGCAGTATTTT. This encodes CASSLVGGSTDTQYF.

This clone turned up a few times. V usage is TRBV4-1 and J usage is TRBJ1-4, with D possibly being TRBD1 (6 bases). Trimming took off 4 bases at V and 4 bases at J, with 22 bases between the two ends. Germline CDR1 reads MGHRA; CDR2 reads YSYEKL. The CDR3 consists of 18 residues. The CDR3 region is CASSRHPGRDIFNEKLFF. The CDR3 DNA reads as TGCGCCAGCAGCCGCCACCCTGGCCGGGACATTTTTAATGAAAAACTGTTTTTT.